The rows below give T cell receptor beta chains drawn from one sample of a study of blood T cell repertoires in COVID-19. Some clones are missing from TCRdb's copy, which holds only in-frame ones; the method was immunoSEQ multiplex PCR. The sample consists of 200,000 to 250,000 clones, approximately 86% of them appearing once. The sample consisted of PBMCs or T cells enriched from blood (not recorded which). These receptors were collected from a woman in her 40s with acute COVID-19. Both conserved end residues are part of each CDR3. The order of the fields is D gene, CDR3 length, V gene, J gene, clone size, CDR3 DNA, CDR3 protein. The D gene is left open where the match is weak. Some rows have no size entry. The others give once, few or many, or a class for an expanded clone.

TRBD2	17	TRBV19	TRBJ2-7	few	TGTGCCAGTAGTGGGGGGCTAGCGGGCGACAGCTCCTACGAGCAGTACTTC	CASSGGLAGDSSYEQYF
.	14	TRBV5-6	TRBJ1-2	.	TGTGCCAGCACGCCAGGACCAGGGAACTATGGCTACACCTTC	CASTPGPGNYGYTF
TRBD1	15	TRBV19	TRBJ1-6	.	TGTGCCAGTAGTAATCCTCGGACAGGGGATTCACCCCTCCACTTT	CASSNPRTGDSPLHF
.	12	TRBV6-5	TRBJ1-2	.	TGTGCCAGTAACGGGTATCGGTATGGCTACACCTTC	CASNGYRYGYTF
TRBD1	13	TRBV6-6	TRBJ2-5	.	TGTGCCAGCAGTTACACAGGGGTGGAGACCCAGTACTTC	CASSYTGVETQYF
TRBD2	18	TRBV28	TRBJ2-2	.	TGTGCCAGCAGTTTAAGGGGTAGCGGGAGGCCCAACACCGGGGAGCTGTTTTTT	CASSLRGSGRPNTGELFF
.	15	TRBV2	TRBJ1-1	.	TGTGCCAGCAGCGTAGAGGGGACATTGAACACTGAAGCTTTCTTT	CASSVEGTLNTEAFF
.	16	TRBV9	TRBJ2-1	.	TGTGCCAGCAGCCCACGCCATGAGGCTAGGGGTAGTGAGCAGTTCTTC	CASSPRHEARGSEQFF
TRBD2	18	TRBV25-1	TRBJ2-7	.	TGTGCCAGCAGTGAAGACCGCGGTAGCGGGATGAATTCCTACGAGCAGTACTTC	CASSEDRGSGMNSYEQYF
TRBD2	17	TRBV3-1/TRBV3-2	TRBJ2-7	.	TGTGCCAGCAGCCTCCCGTGGACTAGCGGGAGGTCGGGCGAGCAGTACTTC	CASSLPWTSGRSGEQYF
.	13	TRBV7-2	TRBJ2-2	.	TGTGCCAGCAGTCCCAGATTCACCGGGGAGCTGTTTTTT	CASSPRFTGELFF
TRBD1	17	TRBV28	TRBJ1-2	.	TGTGCCAGCAGTCCCTTAGGACAGGGGGAACTTCTCTATGGCTACACCTTC	CASSPLGQGELLYGYTF
.	15	TRBV3-1/TRBV3-2	TRBJ1-1	.	TGTGCCAGCAGCCAAGAAGGAGGGGTCGGCACTGAAGCTTTCTTT	CASSQEGGVGTEAFF
.	15	TRBV2	TRBJ2-2	.	TGTGCCAGCAGAAAAATGTTGACAGACACCGGGGAGCTGTTTTTT	CASRKMLTDTGELFF
TRBD1	15	TRBV19	TRBJ1-2	.	TGTGCCAGTAGTTCAAGACAGGGCGAAAGCTATGGCTACACCTTC	CASSSRQGESYGYTF
.	15	TRBV7-2	TRBJ2-7	.	TGTGCCAGCAGCTTTGCGGTGGGAGTCGGCTACGAGCAGTACTTC	CASSFAVGVGYEQYF
.	13	TRBV11-2	TRBJ2-1	.	TGTGCCAGCAGCGCAAGCGGCTACAATGAGCAGTTCTTC	CASSASGYNEQFF
.	16	TRBV5-1	TRBJ2-1	.	TGCGCCAGCAGCCTTCCCCCAAGAGCCTCCTACAATGAGCAGTTCTTC	CASSLPPRASYNEQFF
TRBD1	14	TRBV9	TRBJ2-7	.	TGTGCCAGCAGCGTGACAGGGGGGGCCTACGAGCAGTACTTC	CASSVTGGAYEQYF
.	16	TRBV6-6	TRBJ1-5	.	TGTGCCAGCAGTAACAGCGTGGTGGGACTAAATCAGCCCCAGCATTTT	CASSNSVVGLNQPQHF
TRBD1	13	TRBV12-3/TRBV12-4	TRBJ2-4	once	TGTGCCAGCAGTTCGGGACAGGGGCCGAAAAAGTACTTC	CASSSGQGPKKYF
.	16	TRBV7-2	TRBJ2-1	.	TGTGCCAGCAGCGTCTTAGCGGTGCGCTCCTACAATGAGCAGTTCTTC	CASSVLAVRSYNEQFF
.	16	TRBV7-9	TRBJ1-2	.	TGTGCCAGCAGCTCCAAGGAGTGGGACAAGAACTATGGCTACACCTTC	CASSSKEWDKNYGYTF